A single sample gave rise to the 10 T cell receptor beta chains below, sequenced in a study of T-cell reconstitution after alpha-beta-depleted transplantation in children (dated by TCRdb to 2016 to 2017). Libraries were prepared through PCR. Sequencing was carried out with an Illumina HiSeq 2500. TCR libraries were prepared with molecular barcoding, using unique molecular identifiers to normalize TCRbeta repertoire quantification. In-frame beta chains were kept once TCRdb had trimmed the public reads at Q25 with fastp and called clones with MiXCR. Here each entry gathers all rows of one CDR3 protein and keeps the most common genes and DNA. Present in this sample are 550,000 to 600,000 distinct CDR3 sequences, 23% of which were seen just once. The top ten constitute roughly 13% of the sample. This sample's treatment or condition label indicates: allogeneic hematopoietic cell transplantation with graft depleted of TCRalphabeta T cells and CD19 B cells.

Sequencing was performed on PBMCs, mostly from graft donor cells, taken 360 days after TCRalphabeta/CD19-depleted stem cell transplant. All receptors come from a boy under two years old who had a stem cell transplant for acute myeloid leukemia, so the T cells may come from the graft donor.

The chain carries TRBV25-1 and TRBJ2-1, with 7 bases identical to TRBD1. Germline V CDR1 and CDR2: MGHDK, SYGVNS. The CDR3 totals 14 residues. Trimming cost V 4 bases and J 2 bases; bases outside gene matches: 2. The CDR3 DNA reads as TGTGCCAGCAGTGGGCAGGGGGCCTACAATGAGCAGTTCTTC. Protein product: CASSGQGAYNEQFF.

There are many counts of this clonotype. The V call is TRBV20-1, the J call TRBJ2-2, with D hard to call. Germline-derived CDR1 and CDR2 are DFQATT and SNEGSKA (reference sequence). V was cut by 3 bases and J by 6 bases, with 8 bases left in between. This CDR3 is built from 12 residues. Here the CDR3 reads CSARGQPGELFF. DNA of the CDR3: TGCAGTGCTAGGGGCCAGCCCGGGGAGCTGTTTTTT.

DNA of the CDR3: TGTGCCAGCAGTGTTGGGGGGCGGGTGAACACTGAAGCTTTCTTT. Translation gives CASSVGGRVNTEAFF. V and J are TRBV6-1 and TRBJ1-1, with D possibly TRBD1 on 6 matching bases. This CDR3 has 15 residues. The germline CDR1 and CDR2 sequences are MNHNS and SASEGT. Trimming stripped 4 bases from V and 0 bases from J, with 12 bases between.

This clonotype occurred a few times. The chain recombines TRBV15 with TRBJ1-1; a possible D gene is TRBD1 (6 bases). Germline lookup yields CDR1 LNHNV and CDR2 YYDKDF (reference sequence). V shed 5 bases and J shed 1 base, with 11 bases lying between them. The CDR3 is made up of 14 amino acids. The CDR3 DNA reads as TGTGCCACCAGCGTCACAGGGACGAACACTGAAGCTTTCTTT. Amino acids: CATSVTGTNTEAFF. Complete variable domain (other parts from reference TRBV15 and TRBJ1-1): DAMVIQNPRYQVTQFGKPVTLSCSQTLNHNVMYWYQQKSSQAPKLLFHYYDKDFNNEADTPDNFQSRRPNTSFCFLDIRSPGLGDTAMYLCATSVTGTNTEAFFGQGTRLTVV.

V and J are TRBV20-1 and TRBJ2-7, with a possible D match to TRBD2 (5 bases). Trimming took off 4 bases at V and 3 bases at J, with 7 bases between the two ends. This CDR3 has 11 amino acids. CDR1 and CDR2 (germline): DFQATT, SNEGSKA (reference sequence). The CDR3 protein is CSAKAGYEQYF. In DNA form, the CDR3 reads TGCAGTGCTAAGGCGGGCTACGAGCAGTACTTC.

This clonotype was counted a few times. The chain carries TRBV20-1 and TRBJ2-3, with D perhaps TRBD1 (6 bases). CDR3 length: 11 amino acids. V lost 5 bases and J 9 bases, leaving 12 bases between the germline ends. The germline V gene encodes CDR1 DFQATT and CDR2 SNEGSKA (reference sequence). The CDR3 is CSAYRQVTQYF. The DNA of the CDR3 is TGCAGTGCTTATAGACAGGTCACGCAGTATTTT.

With respect to this clonotype: A much bigger clone sits one base away, suggesting this may be a read error. It is likely a read error, because the conserved phenylalanine at the end of the CDR3 is missing. The chain joins TRBV29-1 to TRBJ1-2, with D perhaps matching TRBD1 (5 bases). V was pared by 3 bases and J by 1 base, with 6 bases between. The V gene's germline CDR1 is SQVTM and CDR2 ANQGSEA. CDR3 size: 12 residues. The CDR3 here is CSVDGGNYGYTY. The CDR3 DNA follows: TGCAGCGTTGACGGGGGTAACTATGGCTACACCTAC.

V is TRBV4-3 and J is TRBJ2-3, with TRBD1 identical over 9 bases. Trimming cost V 4 bases and J 2 bases; bases outside gene matches: 4. The CDR3 spans 15 residues. The germline CDR1 and CDR2 sequences are LGHNA and YSLEER. The CDR3 bases are TGCGCCAGCAGCCCCCGGGACAGGGCCACAGATACGCAGTATTTT. Translation: CASSPRDRATDTQYF.

This clonotype occurred a few times. The J gene is TRBJ2-2, the V gene TRBV21-1; the table assigns TRBD1, which was not confirmed against the DNA. TRBV21-1 is a known pseudogene. The CDR3 covers 16 residues. The CDR3 region has the DNA TGTGCCAGCACCTTCCGGGACACCGCGAACACCGGGGAGCTGTTTTTT. Amino acids: CASTFRDTANTGELFF.

V is TRBV11-1 and J is TRBJ2-5, with D perhaps matching TRBD1 (6 bases). Trimming cost V 1 base and J 10 bases, with 13 bases left between them. The germline V gene has CDR1 SGHAT and CDR2 FQDESV (reference sequence). The CDR3 consists of 13 residues. The CDR3 DNA reads TGTGCCAGCAGCTTAGTGCGGACAGCAGGCCAGTACTTC. The encoded protein is CASSLVRTAGQYF.